Detailed here is one T cell receptor (beta chain). As handled by the study authors: Estimates of nucleated cell counts were drawn from the amplification of reference gene primers. Profiled with immunoSEQ multiplex PCR; TCRdb holds only in-frame clones, not every one. Clonal size and the V and J genes are those of that table, whereas D and trimming came from the DNA. The table shows 35,000 to 45,000 clones, with about nine tenths occurring only once. This record comes from a study of blood T cell repertoires in COVID-19. Across the study: The United States, Italy and Spain provided the acute and convalescent COVID-19 samples. Sources were T cells, B-cell-depleted T cells, or PBMCs; the material itself was cDNA or gDNA.

The CDR3 has 14 residues. The trim removed 4 bases at V and 4 bases at J, leaving 3 bases unmatched. Germline V gene data show CDR1 as MNHEY and CDR2 as SVGAGI. This sequence joins TRBV6-5 and TRBJ2-7; 11 nucleotides agree with TRBD1. Sequencing was done on a sample of peripheral blood. This TCR was recovered from a human donor in a cohort sampled during active COVID-19. The CDR3 sequence is CASSFGTGGYEQYF. In DNA form, the CDR3 reads TGTGCCAGCAGTTTCGGGACAGGGGGGTACGAGCAGTACTTC.